The 32 T cell receptor beta chains below come from one sample, sequenced in a study of patients and donors after allogeneic stem cell transplantation. TCRdb passed the RT-PCR reads through MiXCR, listing each CDR3 protein once. Here the sample spans hundreds of thousands of distinct CDR3 sequences, 16% being singletons. Sequenced material: blood, either unsorted or a sorted T cell fraction (not recorded which). These receptor sequences come from a human donor who was either an allogeneic HSCT recipient or a stem cell or donor lymphocyte infusion donor (not recorded which). It is not recorded whose cells these are; they may come from a transplant donor.

This clonotype was detected ten times or more. The chain is built from TRBV12-3 or TRBV12-4 and TRBJ1-5; the D is unclear. The V and J ends lost 4 bases and 9 bases respectively, with 13 bases between them. The CDR3 has 13 residues. The CDR3 DNA follows: TGTGCCAGCAGTTGGGCCGGCTTCGGGCCCCAGCATTTT. Protein: CASSWAGFGPQHF.

This clonotype showed up just a few times. This rearrangement joins TRBV11-2 to TRBJ2-7, with D possibly matching TRBD1 (6 bases). The CDR3 sequence is 17 residues long. The germline V and J ends were trimmed by 2 bases and 3 bases, with 20 bases remaining between them. Per germline, CDR1 SGHAT and CDR2 FQNNGV. CDR3 coding DNA: TGTGCCAGCAGCTTAATAAGGGGCTCGGACAGACACTACGAGCAGTACTTC. As protein: CASSLIRGSDRHYEQYF.

This clonotype turned up a few times. The V gene is TRBV20-1, the J gene TRBJ2-7; 8 bases are a match to TRBD2. The CDR3 contains 13 residues. CDR1 and CDR2 from the germline V gene are DFQATT and SNEGSKA (reference sequence). V was clipped by 3 bases and J by 4 bases; unmatched bases: 5. The CDR3 protein is CSARGLGMYEQYF. DNA for the CDR3: TGCAGTGCTAGGGGACTAGGCATGTACGAGCAGTACTTC.

V usage is TRBV12-3 or TRBV12-4 and J usage is TRBJ2-3, with 7 bases fitting TRBD1. There are 17 residues in the CDR3. The V and J ends lost 1 base and 0 bases, in that order; junction bases with no gene match: 7. CDR3 sequence (DNA): TGTGCCAGCAGTTTAGGGTTCGGGACAGTAAGCACAGATACGCAGTATTTT. It codes for CASSLGFGTVSTDTQYF.

This clonotype was detected ten times or more. J is TRBJ2-4 and V is TRBV7-2, with 11 bases that match TRBD1. The CDR3 covers 16 residues. The germline V gene encodes CDR1 SGHTA and CDR2 FQGNSA. Germline trimming cut 5 bases from V and 9 bases from J; bases unmatched to any gene: 12. The CDR3 here is CASSPSGGTGGFIQYF. DNA of the CDR3: TGTGCCAGCAGCCCATCCGGAGGGACAGGGGGATTCATTCAGTACTTC.

V and J are TRBV7-2 and TRBJ2-7, with 7 bases fitting TRBD2. The CDR3 is 14 residues long. The ends lost 4 bases at V and 2 bases at J; junction bases unmatched: 5. Per germline, CDR1 SGHTA and CDR2 FQGNSA. CDR3 residues: CASSWGEGAYEQYF. The CDR3 DNA is TGTGCCAGCAGCTGGGGGGAGGGCGCCTACGAGCAGTACTTC.

This CDR3 is CASSERGGEAYNEQFF. In DNA, the CDR3 is TGCGCCAGCAGCGAAAGAGGTGGAGAGGCCTACAATGAGCAGTTCTTC. V and J are TRBV5-1 and TRBJ2-1; D remains unclear. The V and J ends lost 4 bases and 2 bases respectively, with 16 bases between them. This CDR3 has 16 amino acids. Germline CDR1 and CDR2: SGHRS and YFSETQ. Together with reference TRBV5-1 and TRBJ2-1, the CDR3 gives the full variable domain: KAGVTQTPRYLIKTRGQQVTLSCSPISGHRSVSWYQQTPGQGLQFLFEYFSETQRNKGNFPGRFSGRQFSNSRSEMNVSTLELGDSALYLCASSERGGEAYNEQFFGPGTRLTVL.

The V gene is TRBV2, the J gene TRBJ1-1; TRBD1 matches at 8 bases. CDR3 size: 15 residues. Per germline, CDR1 SNHLY and CDR2 FYNNEI. The ends lost 2 bases at V and 4 bases at J; junction bases unmatched: 6. The CDR3 reads CASSELQGAVTEAFF. The DNA for the CDR3 is TGTGCCAGCAGTGAACTCCAGGGGGCAGTCACTGAAGCTTTCTTT.

This chain uses TRBV6-5 with TRBJ2-3, with 9 bases that match TRBD2. CDR1 and CDR2 (germline): MNHEY, SVGAGI. The junction had 5 bases not matched to a gene; V was cut back by 3 bases and J by 4 bases. This CDR3 has 15 amino acids. CDR3 loop: CASSYPSGNSDTQYF. DNA for the CDR3: TGTGCCAGCAGTTATCCTAGCGGGAATTCAGATACGCAGTATTTT.

This clonotype was recorded at least ten times. This chain connects TRBV29-1 to TRBJ2-4, with 8 bases matching TRBD1. Germline CDR1 is SQVTM and CDR2 is ANQGSEA. The CDR3 covers 16 residues. Germline trimming cut 7 bases from V and 1 base from J; bases unmatched to any gene: 12. This CDR3 is CSARAGQALAKNIQYF. The DNA for the CDR3 is TGCAGCGCACGGGCGGGACAGGCCCTCGCCAAAAACATTCAGTACTTC.

This chain joins TRBV25-1 and TRBJ2-6; D is unresolved. The CDR3 covers 14 residues. The V and J ends lost 6 bases and 12 bases respectively, with 18 bases between them. Germline-derived CDR1 and CDR2 are MGHDK and SYGVNS. The CDR3 spells CASRTIGSFGVLTF. The DNA of the CDR3 is TGTGCCAGCAGGACAATCGGGTCCTTTGGCGTCCTGACTTTC.

This clonotype was seen a few times. The chain uses TRBV20-1 and TRBJ1-2; the D gene is possibly TRBD1 (6 bases). CDR1 is DFQATT, CDR2 SNEGSKA, per germline (reference sequence). V shed 6 bases and J shed 1 base, with 12 bases lying between them. CDR3 length: 13 residues. This chain's CDR3 is CSATGHVNYGYTF. The CDR3 DNA reads TGCAGTGCCACGGGACACGTTAACTATGGCTACACCTTC.

This clonotype was found a few times. The chain carries TRBV7-2 and TRBJ2-2; 8 bases fit TRBD2. The CDR3 consists of 16 residues. Trimming removed 6 bases from V and 4 bases from J; junction bases left unmatched: 10. Germline CDR1 is SGHTA and CDR2 is FQGNSA. This CDR3 reads CASSQNSGMGTGELFF. CDR3 DNA: TGTGCCAGCAGTCAAAATAGCGGGATGGGCACCGGGGAGCTGTTTTTT.

The chain uses TRBV3-1 and TRBJ2-6; TRBD2 matches 9 bases. There are 19 residues in the CDR3. Per germline, CDR1 LGHDT and CDR2 YNNKEL (reference sequence). The J segment lost 3 bases and the V segment lost 0 bases, leaving 9 bases of the junction unmatched. The CDR3 nucleotides read TGTGCCAGCAGCCAAGATCTTATTAGCGGGAGTGTTGGGGCCAACGTCCTGACTTTC. This codes for CASSQDLISGSVGANVLTF.

A single count supports this clonotype. V gene TRBV4-3 combines with J gene TRBJ1-1; 8 nucleotides line up with TRBD1. The CDR3 extends over 17 amino acids. Looked up from germline, CDR1 is LGHNA and CDR2 is YSLEER. The junction had 7 bases not matched to a gene; V was cut back by 0 bases and J by 1 base. The CDR3 protein is CASSQDPQGARNTEAFF. CDR3 nucleotide sequence: TGCGCCAGCAGCCAAGATCCCCAGGGGGCGCGGAACACTGAAGCTTTCTTT.

This clonotype was detected a few times. V usage is TRBV12-3 or TRBV12-4 and J usage is TRBJ1-2; TRBD1 agrees at 7 bases. The CDR3 has 13 residues. V was clipped by 2 bases and J by 7 bases; unmatched bases: 4. The CDR3 loop reads CASSLKGAGGYTF. The CDR3 DNA follows: TGTGCCAGCAGTTTAAAGGGGGCAGGTGGCTACACCTTC.

This chain connects TRBV12-3 or TRBV12-4 to TRBJ1-3; possible D gene TRBD1, 6 bases. Trimming stripped 4 bases from V and 4 bases from J, with 14 bases between. CDR3 length: 15 residues. CDR3: CASSSPAGVGNTIYF. The CDR3 DNA follows: TGTGCCAGCAGTTCCCCTGCAGGGGTAGGAAACACCATATATTTT.

The chain has TRBV6-5 and TRBJ1-1; no clear D. Between the trimmed V and J ends, which lost 8 bases and 1 base, there was a span of 5 bases. CDR1 is MNHEY, CDR2 SVGAGI, per germline. The CDR3 covers 11 residues. The CDR3 DNA reads TGTGCCAGCGAGGGGAACACTGAAGCTTTCTTT. Translation: CASEGNTEAFF.

This clonotype was seen a handful of times. CDR3 protein: CASSLPGISSTDTQYF. CDR3 sequence (DNA): TGTGCCAGCAGCTTACCCGGGATTTCTAGCACAGATACGCAGTATTTT. The rearrangement links TRBV7-2 to TRBJ2-3; TRBD2 might be the D (5 bases). This CDR3 is built from 16 residues. V lost 2 bases to trimming and J lost 0 bases, with 12 bases between them. Looked up from germline, CDR1 is SGHTA and CDR2 is FQGNSA.

V gene TRBV18 combines with J gene TRBJ2-7; D is perhaps TRBD2 (6 bases). The germline CDR1 and CDR2 sequences are KGHSH and LQKENI. The length of the CDR3 is 15 residues. Trimming left V 1 base short and J 2 bases short, with 12 bases between. DNA of the CDR3: TGTGCCAGCTCACCACTTGCCAGGGAGGCCTACGAGCAGTACTTC. This sequence encodes CASSPLAREAYEQYF.

This clonotype has only a few counts. The chain employs TRBV2 and TRBJ2-2; D ambiguous. Deletions cut 3 bases from V and 3 bases from J, with 8 bases between. This CDR3 contains 14 residues. The germline V gene has CDR1 SNHLY and CDR2 FYNNEI. CDR3 residues: CASSEVQYTGELFF. The CDR3 DNA is TGTGCCAGCAGTGAGGTTCAGTACACCGGGGAGCTGTTTTTT. The full variable domain, in which reference TRBV2 and TRBJ2-2 provide the parts outside the CDR3, is EPEVTQTPSHQVTQMGQEVILRCVPISNHLYFYWYRQILGQKVEFLVSFYNNEISEKSEIFDDQFSVERPDGSNFTLKIRSTKLEDSAMYFCASSEVQYTGELFFGEGSRLTVL.

The rearrangement joins TRBV7-9 to TRBJ2-1; D is ambiguous. Trimming removed 6 bases at V and 6 bases at J, with 15 bases between. CDR3 length: 14 amino acids. The germline gives CDR1 SEHNR, CDR2 FQNEAQ (reference sequence). CDR3: CASSYLRAPNEQFF. The CDR3 nucleotides read TGTGCCAGCAGTTACCTCCGGGCCCCCAATGAGCAGTTCTTC.

The rearrangement links TRBV30 to TRBJ1-1; D not certain. Germline loops: CDR1 GTSNPN, CDR2 SVGIG (reference sequence). V lost 5 bases, J lost 3 bases, and 10 bases lay in between. This CDR3 has 12 residues. In DNA form, the CDR3 reads TGTGCCTGGGCCCGGTGGGACACTGAAGCTTTCTTT. This encodes CAWARWDTEAFF.

This clonotype was counted between two and nine times. The chain employs TRBV12-3 or TRBV12-4 and TRBJ1-4; D gene uncertain. V was trimmed by 6 bases and J by 4 bases, leaving 9 bases between them. The CDR3 covers 13 residues. CDR3 nucleotide sequence: TGTGCCAGCAGCACAGTTGATAATGAAAAACTGTTTTTT. Its protein is CASSTVDNEKLFF.

Only a few counts were recorded for this clonotype. The CDR3 is CASSPGQKASRIQETQYF. The CDR3, as DNA: TGTGCCAGCAGCCCCGGACAAAAAGCCAGCCGCATTCAAGAGACCCAGTACTTC. This rearrangement joins TRBV13 to TRBJ2-5, with D maybe TRBD1 (5 bases). With 5 bases removed from V and 2 bases from J, the gap between germline ends came to 24 bases. The V gene's germline CDR1 is PRHDT and CDR2 FYEKMQ (reference sequence). The CDR3 loop spans 18 amino acids.

Ten or more counts support this clonotype. An end of the junction does not agree with germline; a read error may underlie this. The V and J genes are TRBV3-1 and TRBJ1-1, with 7 bases aligning to TRBD1. The germline CDR1 and CDR2 sequences are LGHDT and YNNKEL (reference sequence). The CDR3 is 15 residues long. The CDR3: CASNQQGTANTEAFF. The CDR3 coding sequence is TGTGCCAGCAACCAACAGGGGACGGCGAACACTGAAGCTTTCTTT. The full variable domain, rest sourced from reference TRBV3-1 and TRBJ1-1, is DTAVSQTPKYLVTQMGNDKSIKCEQNLGHDTMYWYKQDSKKFLKIMFSYNNKELIINETVPNRFSPKSPDKAHLNLHINSLELGDSAVYFCASNQQGTANTEAFFGQGTRLTVV.

This clonotype was counted between two and nine times. This chain connects TRBV27 to TRBJ1-2; D is uncertain. Trimming took 2 bases from V and 5 from J, leaving 9 bases between them. From germline, CDR1 is MNHEY and CDR2 SMNVEV (reference sequence). The CDR3 has 13 residues. The CDR3 DNA reads TGTGCCAGCAGTTTAAGGGCAGATTATGGCTACACCTTC. Protein: CASSLRADYGYTF.

This clonotype was seen more than once but under ten times. This chain uses TRBV6-5 with TRBJ1-1; the D gene is possibly TRBD1 (6 bases). The V end was cut by 0 bases, the J end by 1 base, with 9 bases between. The germline V gene has CDR1 MNHEY and CDR2 SVGAGI. This CDR3 is 15 amino acids long. The CDR3: CASSYSARGNTEAFF. As DNA, the CDR3 is TGTGCCAGCAGTTACTCAGCCAGGGGGAACACTGAAGCTTTCTTT.

The chain couples TRBV18 to TRBJ2-2; weak D call: TRBD1 (6 bases). From germline, CDR1 is KGHSH and CDR2 LQKENI. The CDR3 is 17 amino acids. Trimming removed 4 bases from V and 0 bases from J, with 15 bases in between. The CDR3: CASSLIRTDANTGELFF. Written as DNA, the CDR3 is TGTGCCAGCTCACTAATTCGGACAGACGCGAACACCGGGGAGCTGTTTTTT.

The chain has TRBV5-1 and TRBJ2-1, with 10 bases matching TRBD2. This CDR3 has 16 residues. CDR1 and CDR2 (germline): SGHRS, YFSETQ. Trimming at V came to 1 base and at J to 8 bases, leaving 9 bases not matched to a gene. The DNA of the CDR3 is TGCGCCAGCAGCTTGAGGGCTAGCGGGAGTTTCGATGAGCAGTTCTTC. Its protein is CASSLRASGSFDEQFF.

The chain recombines TRBV9 with TRBJ1-6, with D perhaps matching TRBD1 (5 bases). Germline V gene data show CDR1 as SGDLS and CDR2 as YYNGEE. The V gene lost 0 bases and the J gene lost 10 bases, with 11 bases spanning the gap. There are 14 residues in the CDR3. The CDR3 region is CASSVEREGSPLHF. CDR3 coding DNA: TGTGCCAGCAGCGTAGAAAGGGAGGGGTCACCCCTCCACTTT.

The rearrangement joins TRBV12-3 or TRBV12-4 to TRBJ2-3; no firm D call. The CDR3 totals 13 residues. V gave up 2 bases and J gave up 6 bases, with 9 bases separating them. The CDR3 DNA is TGTGCCAGCAGTTTATTGAGAAAGGATACGCAGTATTTT. This translates into CASSLLRKDTQYF.